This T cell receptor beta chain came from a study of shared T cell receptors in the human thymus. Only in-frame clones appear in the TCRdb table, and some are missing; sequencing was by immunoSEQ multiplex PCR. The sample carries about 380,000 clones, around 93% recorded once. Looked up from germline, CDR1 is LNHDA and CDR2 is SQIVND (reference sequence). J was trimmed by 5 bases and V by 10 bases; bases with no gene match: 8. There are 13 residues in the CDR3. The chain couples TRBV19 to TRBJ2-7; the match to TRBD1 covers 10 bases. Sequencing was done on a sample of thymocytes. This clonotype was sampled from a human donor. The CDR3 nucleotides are TGTGCCACCTCCGGGACAGGGGACCACGAGCAGTACTTC. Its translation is CATSGTGDHEQYF.